This paragraph covers one TCR beta chain sequence. V was shortened by 2 bases and J by 2 bases, with 9 bases between the two germline ends. The CDR3 loop spans 15 amino acids. The germline CDR1 and CDR2 sequences are MNHEY and SVGAGI. A multiplex PCR was run with 60 Vbeta primers and 13 Jbeta primers. Clones were read by immunoSEQ multiplex PCR, and TCRdb kept only the in-frame ones, dropping some. The data contain some 100,000 clones, 60% to 80% of them singletons. The data are from a study of cytomegalovirus exposure and HLA in healthy donors. The sample was PBMCs. The V gene is TRBV6-5, the J gene TRBJ2-2; D remains unclear. The receptor's source is a woman younger than 35 in good health and CMV-seropositive. CDR3 amino acids: CASSYEQTNTGELFF. The CDR3 DNA sequence: TGTGCCAGCAGTTACGAACAGACAAACACCGGGGAGCTGTTTTTT.